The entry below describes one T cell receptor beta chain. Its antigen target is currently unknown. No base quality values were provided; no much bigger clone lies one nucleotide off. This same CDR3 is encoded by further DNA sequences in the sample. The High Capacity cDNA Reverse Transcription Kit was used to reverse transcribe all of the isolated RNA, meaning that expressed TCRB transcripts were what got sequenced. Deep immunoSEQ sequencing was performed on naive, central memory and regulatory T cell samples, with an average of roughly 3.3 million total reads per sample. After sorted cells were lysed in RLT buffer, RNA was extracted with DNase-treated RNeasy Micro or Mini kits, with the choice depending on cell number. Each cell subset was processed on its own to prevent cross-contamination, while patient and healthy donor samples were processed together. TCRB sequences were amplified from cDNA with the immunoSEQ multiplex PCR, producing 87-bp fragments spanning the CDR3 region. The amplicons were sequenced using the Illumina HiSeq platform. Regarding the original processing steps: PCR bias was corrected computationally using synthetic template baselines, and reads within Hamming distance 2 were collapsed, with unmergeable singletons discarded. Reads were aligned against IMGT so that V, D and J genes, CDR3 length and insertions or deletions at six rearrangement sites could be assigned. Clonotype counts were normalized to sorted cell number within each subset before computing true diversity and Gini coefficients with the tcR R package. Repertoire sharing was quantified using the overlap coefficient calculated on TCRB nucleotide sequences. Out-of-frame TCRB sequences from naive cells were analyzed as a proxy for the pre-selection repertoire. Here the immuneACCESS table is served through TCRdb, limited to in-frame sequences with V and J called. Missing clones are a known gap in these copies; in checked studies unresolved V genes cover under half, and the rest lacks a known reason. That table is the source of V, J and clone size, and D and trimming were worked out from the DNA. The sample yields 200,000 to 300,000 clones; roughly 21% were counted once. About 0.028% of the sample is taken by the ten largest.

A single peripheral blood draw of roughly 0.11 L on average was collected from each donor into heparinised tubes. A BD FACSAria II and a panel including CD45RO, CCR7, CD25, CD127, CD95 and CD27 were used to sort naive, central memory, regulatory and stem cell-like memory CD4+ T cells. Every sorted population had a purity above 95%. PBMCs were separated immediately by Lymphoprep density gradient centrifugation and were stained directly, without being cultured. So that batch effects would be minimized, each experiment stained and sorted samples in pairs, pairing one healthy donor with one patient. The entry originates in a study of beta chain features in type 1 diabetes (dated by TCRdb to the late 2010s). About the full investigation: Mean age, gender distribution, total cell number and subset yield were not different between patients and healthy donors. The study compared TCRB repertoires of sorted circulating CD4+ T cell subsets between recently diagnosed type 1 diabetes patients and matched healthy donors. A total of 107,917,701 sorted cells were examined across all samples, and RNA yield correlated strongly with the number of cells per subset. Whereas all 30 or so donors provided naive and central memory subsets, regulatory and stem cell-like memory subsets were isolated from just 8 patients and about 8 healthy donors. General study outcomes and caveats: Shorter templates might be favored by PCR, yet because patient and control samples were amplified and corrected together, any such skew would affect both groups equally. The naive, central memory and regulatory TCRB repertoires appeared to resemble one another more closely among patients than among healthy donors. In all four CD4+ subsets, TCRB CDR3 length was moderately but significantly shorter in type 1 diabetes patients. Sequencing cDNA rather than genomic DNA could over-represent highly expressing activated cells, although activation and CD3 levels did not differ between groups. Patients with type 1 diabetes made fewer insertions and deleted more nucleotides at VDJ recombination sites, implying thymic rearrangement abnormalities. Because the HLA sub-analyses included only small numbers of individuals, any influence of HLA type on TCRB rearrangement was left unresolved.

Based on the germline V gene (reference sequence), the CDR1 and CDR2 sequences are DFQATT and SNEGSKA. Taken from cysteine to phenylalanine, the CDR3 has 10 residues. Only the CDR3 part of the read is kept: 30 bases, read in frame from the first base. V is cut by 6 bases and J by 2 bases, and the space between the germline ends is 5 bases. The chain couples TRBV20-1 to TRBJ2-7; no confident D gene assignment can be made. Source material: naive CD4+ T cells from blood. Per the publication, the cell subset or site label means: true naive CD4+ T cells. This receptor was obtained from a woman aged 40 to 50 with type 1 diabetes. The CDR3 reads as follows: CSAGAYEQYF. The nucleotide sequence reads TGCAGTGCCGGAGCCTACGAGCAGTACTTC.